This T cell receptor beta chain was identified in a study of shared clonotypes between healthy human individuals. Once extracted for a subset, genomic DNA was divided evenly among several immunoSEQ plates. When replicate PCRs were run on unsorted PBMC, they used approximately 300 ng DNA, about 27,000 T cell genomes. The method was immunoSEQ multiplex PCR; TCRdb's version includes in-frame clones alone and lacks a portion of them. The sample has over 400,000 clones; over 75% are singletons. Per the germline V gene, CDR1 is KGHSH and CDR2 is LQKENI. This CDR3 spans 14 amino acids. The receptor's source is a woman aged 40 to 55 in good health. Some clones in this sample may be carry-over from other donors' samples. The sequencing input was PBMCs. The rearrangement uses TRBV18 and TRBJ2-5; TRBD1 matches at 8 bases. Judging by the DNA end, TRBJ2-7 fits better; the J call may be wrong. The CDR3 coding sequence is TGTGCCAGCTCACCACTTCGACAGGGGATCGAGCAGTACTTC. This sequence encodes CASSPLRQGIEQYF.